These 9 T cell receptor beta chains share one sample of origin, sequenced in a study of cytomegalovirus exposure and HLA in healthy donors. Primers included in the PCR were 60 Vbeta and 13 Jbeta primers. Sequenced by immunoSEQ multiplex PCR; TCRdb stores in-frame clones only, minus some. Of 150,000 to 200,000 clones detected, roughly 80% appear once; the ten largest clones hold 1.5% to 2%. Sequencing was performed on PBMCs. The receptor set was obtained from a human donor in good health.

This chain links TRBV7-7 with TRBJ1-2, with 7 bases that match TRBD1. Per germline, CDR1 SSHAT and CDR2 FNYEAQ (reference sequence). V dropped 3 bases and J dropped 7; count of bases not matched to a gene: 17. The CDR3 contains 17 residues. CDR3 nucleotide sequence: TGTGCCAGCAGCTTTCGCCCTTCGCCGGGGACAGTAAGTGGCTACACCTTC. Amino acids: CASSFRPSPGTVSGYTF.

The chain carries TRBV5-1 and TRBJ1-1; 10 bases line up with TRBD1. After removal of 3 bases from V and 5 bases from J, the junction contained 7 bases not matched to a gene. The CDR3 length is 15 residues. CDR1 and CDR2 from the germline V gene are SGHRS and YFSETQ. CDR3 loop: CASSSLRQGATEAFF. CDR3 DNA: TGCGCCAGCAGCTCGTTGAGACAGGGGGCAACTGAAGCTTTCTTT.

The chain couples TRBV19 to TRBJ1-2; the match to TRBD1 covers 7 bases. V lost 5 bases and J lost 8; bases outside the gene matches: 8. CDR1 and CDR2 from the germline V gene are LNHDA and SQIVND (reference sequence). This CDR3 spans 13 amino acids. In nucleotides, the CDR3 is TGTGCCAGTAGTCAGACAGGGAGACGGGGCTACACCTTC. Amino acids: CASSQTGRRGYTF.

This rearrangement joins TRBV13 to TRBJ2-3; 11 bases are shared with TRBD1. The CDR3 runs to 15 residues. CDR1 and CDR2 from the germline V gene are PRHDT and FYEKMQ (reference sequence). With V trimmed by 5 bases and J by 5 bases, 6 bases remained unmatched. CDR3 DNA sequence: TGTGCCAGCAGCCCAACCGGGACAGGGGGAGATACGCAGTATTTT. This translates into CASSPTGTGGDTQYF.

This chain uses TRBV19 with TRBJ2-1, with D tentatively TRBD2 (6 bases). Germline assignment: CDR1 LNHDA and CDR2 SQIVND (reference sequence). The CDR3 totals 16 residues. The V and J ends lost 6 bases and 4 bases respectively, with 19 bases between them. As DNA, the CDR3 is TGTGCCAGTAGACCCCGGGGAGGCGGGCCGTACAATGAGCAGTTCTTC. Its translation: CASRPRGGGPYNEQFF.

The chain recombines TRBV7-8 with TRBJ1-2, with no clear D. The CDR3 length is 16 residues. The V end was cut by 2 bases, the J end by 6 bases, with 19 bases between. Germline V gene lookup returns CDR1 SGHVS and CDR2 FQNEAQ. The CDR3 is CASSLRRASPFNGYTF. The CDR3 DNA reads as TGTGCCAGCAGCTTACGGCGGGCTTCCCCTTTCAATGGCTACACCTTC. The whole variable domain, filled in from reference TRBV7-8 and TRBJ1-2, reads GAGVSQSPRYKVAKRGQDVALRCDPISGHVSLFWYQQALGQGPEFLTYFQNEAQLDKSGLPSDRFFAERPEGSVSTLKIQRTQQEDSAVYLCASSLRRASPFNGYTFGSGTRLTVV.

DNA of the CDR3: TGTGCCAGTAGTACTCGGGCGTCGGGGACTGAAGCTTTCTTT. As protein: CASSTRASGTEAFF. J is TRBJ1-1 and V is TRBV19; D ambiguous. Trimming left V 4 bases short and J 5 bases short, with 14 bases between. The germline CDR1 and CDR2 sequences are LNHDA and SQIVND (reference sequence). The CDR3 is made up of 14 amino acids. The full variable domain, completed using reference TRBV19 and TRBJ1-1, is DGGITQSPKYLFRKEGQNVTLSCEQNLNHDAMYWYRQDPGQGLRLIYYSQIVNDFQKGDIAEGYSVSREKKESFPLTVTSAQKNPTAFYLCASSTRASGTEAFFGQGTRLTVV.

V usage is TRBV5-1 and J usage is TRBJ2-3; maybe TRBD2 (7 bases). The length of the CDR3 is 16 residues. Germline V gene data show CDR1 as SGHRS and CDR2 as YFSETQ. V lost 0 bases and J lost 4, with 15 bases in between. The CDR3 region is CASSLAVGGRSDTQYF. Written as DNA, the CDR3 is TGCGCCAGCAGCTTGGCCGTCGGGGGGCGGTCAGATACGCAGTATTTT.

The V gene is TRBV2, the J gene TRBJ2-1, with a tentative D call TRBD2 (6 bases). The CDR3 has 13 amino acids. Germline CDR1 and CDR2: SNHLY and FYNNEI. Trimming pared 6 bases from V and 8 bases from J, leaving 14 bases between. The CDR3 here is CASSVETRYEQFF. As DNA, the CDR3 is TGTGCCAGCAGCGTTGAGACTAGATATGAGCAGTTCTTC.